This T cell receptor beta chain was profiled in a study of regulatory dendritic cells for organ transplantation. CFSE-labeled sorted T cells met regulatory or mature dendritic cells for 4 to 6 days. V gave up 10 bases and J gave up 1 base, with 11 bases separating them. CDR3 length equals 13 residues. Germline-derived CDR1 and CDR2 are MNHNY and SVGAGI (reference sequence). Concerning this clone: What it binds is unknown.

Only in-frame clones appear in the TCRdb table, and some are missing; sequencing was by immunoSEQ multiplex PCR. The profile shows 20,000 to 25,000 clones, approximately 85% of them singletons. The sequencing sample was made of naive CD4+ T cells from blood cultured with dendritic cells. Subset in this sample: CD45RA+ naive T cells. The receptor was isolated from a human donor in good health. The chain links TRBV6-6 to TRBJ2-1; no firm D call. The chain's CDR3 is CATITGSYNEQFF. In nucleotides, the CDR3 is TGTGCCACCATTACCGGTTCCTACAATGAGCAGTTCTTC.